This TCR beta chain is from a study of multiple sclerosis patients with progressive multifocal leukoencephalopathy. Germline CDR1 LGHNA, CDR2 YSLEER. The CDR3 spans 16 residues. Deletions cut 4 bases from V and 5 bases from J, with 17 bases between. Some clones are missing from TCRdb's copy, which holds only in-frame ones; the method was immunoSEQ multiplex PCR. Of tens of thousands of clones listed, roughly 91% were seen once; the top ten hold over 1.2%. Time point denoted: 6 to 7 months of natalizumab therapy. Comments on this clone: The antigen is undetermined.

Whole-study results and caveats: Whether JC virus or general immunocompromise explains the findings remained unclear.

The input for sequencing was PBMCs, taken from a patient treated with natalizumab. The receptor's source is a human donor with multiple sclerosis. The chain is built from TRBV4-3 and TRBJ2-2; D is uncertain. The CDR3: CASSLIRQFGTGELFF. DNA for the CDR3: TGCGCCAGCAGCCTCATCCGTCAGTTTGGGACCGGGGAGCTGTTTTTT.